This TCR beta chain was captured by sequencing in a study of blood T cell repertoires in COVID-19. Here immunoSEQ multiplex PCR was the method, and the copy in TCRdb shows in-frame clones only, minus some. The data show about 200,000 clones, roughly 83% seen once. This CDR3 has 18 residues. Sequencing was done on a sample of peripheral blood. This TCR derives from a man in his forties or fifties with acute or convalescent COVID-19. The chain recombines TRBV7-5 with TRBJ1-1; no DNA check was done on the table's D call, TRBD1. TRBV7-5 corresponds to a pseudogene. The CDR3 spells CVRSFPSQGVEMNTEAFF. The DNA of the CDR3 is TGTGTCAGAAGCTTCCCTTCGCAGGGTGTGGAAATGAACACTGAAGCTTTCTTT.